The 22 T cell receptor beta chains below come from one sample, sequenced in a study of T-cell memory formation after mild COVID-19. MiXCR, run by TCRdb on the 5' RACE reads, gives a single entry per CDR3 protein. Of hundreds of thousands of distinct CDR3 sequences listed, 15% to 20% were seen once; the top ten hold approximately 23%. The sample consisted of PBMCs or a T cell subset sorted from them (not recorded which). Receptors originate from a man between 18 and 35 years old who had mild COVID-19 (a few samples of this study predate the infection). Cell type and time point are not known.

This clonotype appeared a few times. V gene TRBV5-1 combines with J gene TRBJ2-5; 10 positions agree with TRBD2. The CDR3 runs to 15 residues. Germline V CDR1 and CDR2: SGHRS, YFSETQ. The V gene end was trimmed by 0 bases and the J gene end by 7 bases; junction bases not matched to a gene: 6. Here the CDR3 DNA reads TGCGCCAGCAGCTTGGATCCAGCGGGGGGGGCGACCCAGTACTTC. This encodes CASSLDPAGGATQYF.

The chain carries TRBV29-1 and TRBJ1-2; D gene ambiguous. V lost 4 bases and J 0 bases, leaving 9 bases between the germline ends. CDR1 and CDR2 (germline): SQVTM, ANQGSEA. CDR3 length: 13 amino acids. CDR3 protein: CSVGYSSNYGYTF. The CDR3 DNA reads TGCAGCGTTGGTTACTCATCTAACTATGGCTACACCTTC.

The J gene is TRBJ2-5, the V gene TRBV20-1, with TRBD1 matching over 8 bases. V was clipped by 5 bases and J by 5 bases; unmatched bases: 7. Germline assignment: CDR1 DFQATT and CDR2 SNEGSKA (reference sequence). There are 13 residues in the CDR3. Here the CDR3 reads CSAGAGGKETQYF. CDR3 nucleotide sequence: TGCAGTGCTGGGGCAGGGGGCAAGGAGACCCAGTACTTC.

This clonotype was counted ten times or more. The CDR3 loop reads CASSGGVNTEAFF. The DNA of the CDR3 is TGCGCCAGCAGTGGGGGAGTGAACACTGAAGCTTTCTTT. V usage is TRBV10-2 and J usage is TRBJ1-1; D is ambiguous. Looked up from germline, CDR1 is WSHSY and CDR2 is SAAADI. The germline V and J ends were trimmed by 4 bases and 0 bases, with 6 bases remaining between them. The CDR3 is made up of 13 amino acids.

In this sample, this clonotype turned up a few times. This chain uses TRBV28 with TRBJ1-2; 8 nucleotides agree with TRBD1. Germline CDR1 and CDR2: MDHEN and SYDVKM. V dropped 6 bases and J dropped 5; count of bases not matched to a gene: 14. The CDR3 is 16 amino acids. CDR3 sequence (DNA): TGTGCCAGCAGAGAACCTACAGGGGGAAGCCTTTATGGCTACACCTTC. Its protein product is CASREPTGGSLYGYTF.

The chain couples TRBV6-5 to TRBJ1-3; D is perhaps TRBD1 (5 bases). CDR3 length: 15 residues. The V gene lost 2 bases and the J gene lost 2 bases, with 10 bases spanning the gap. Germline V gene lookup returns CDR1 MNHEY and CDR2 SVGAGI. For the CDR3, the DNA is TGTGCCAGCAGTTACGCTCCAGGGACTGGAAACACCATATATTTT. Its translation is CASSYAPGTGNTIYF.

In DNA, the CDR3 is TGCAGCGTTGGTGCCCCTGGGGCAGGCACCGGGGAGCTGTTTTTT. It is translated as CSVGAPGAGTGELFF. The chain couples TRBV29-1 to TRBJ2-2; TRBD1 is a possible D gene (5 bases). The V end was cut by 4 bases, the J end by 4 bases, with 16 bases between. This CDR3 is built from 15 residues. CDR1 SQVTM and CDR2 ANQGSEA come from the germline V gene.

This clonotype was counted a single time. The CDR3 carries no conserved terminal phenylalanine or tryptophan, so it likely arises from a read error. The chain couples TRBV12-3 or TRBV12-4 to TRBJ1-2; D might be TRBD1 (5 bases). V was trimmed by 6 bases and J by 4 bases, leaving 18 bases between them. The CDR3 covers 15 residues. CDR3 sequence: CASSSMQGDAYGYTL. The CDR3 nucleotides read TGTGCCAGCAGCTCCATGCAGGGTGACGCCTATGGCTACACCTTG.

This clonotype was seen only a few times. The chain links TRBV7-2 to TRBJ2-5; D ambiguous. The CDR3 is 14 amino acids. The V end lost 0 bases, the J end lost 2 bases, and 7 bases lay between the germline ends. The germline CDR1 and CDR2 sequences are SGHTA and FQGNSA. The CDR3 region has the DNA TGTGCCAGCAGCTTAGCTTCGGTTCAAGAGACCCAGTACTTC. Translated: CASSLASVQETQYF.

The gene calls are TRBV5-5 and TRBJ2-7, with 7 bases lining up with TRBD1. Germline CDR1 SGHKS, CDR2 YYEKEE (reference sequence). This CDR3 is 14 amino acids long. V gave up 4 bases and J gave up 0 bases; unmatched junction bases: 4. The CDR3 nucleotides are TGTGCCAGCAGCGCCGGACAGGCCTCCTACGAGCAGTACTTC. Protein product: CASSAGQASYEQYF.

The table lists this clonotype with a few counts. This chain links TRBV7-2 with TRBJ2-7; no reliable D call. Trimming stripped 5 bases from V and 9 bases from J, with 14 bases between. The CDR3 length is 12 residues. CDR1 SGHTA and CDR2 FQGNSA come from the germline V gene. CDR3 amino acids: CASSATPWGQYF. The CDR3 coding sequence is TGTGCCAGCAGCGCGACGCCATGGGGGCAGTACTTC. The full variable domain, rest sourced from reference TRBV7-2 and TRBJ2-7, is GAGVSQSPSNKVTEKGKDVELRCDPISGHTALYWYRQSLGQGLEFLIYFQGNSAPDKSGLPSDRFSAERTGGSVSTLTIQRTQQEDSAVYLCASSATPWGQYFGPGTRLTVT.

This clonotype was counted a single time. This chain connects TRBV9 to TRBJ2-2; D is undetermined. Germline V gene data show CDR1 as SGDLS and CDR2 as YYNGEE. V shed 4 bases and J shed 0 bases, with 10 bases lying between them. The CDR3 runs 15 residues. CDR3 loop: CASSPATPNTGELFF. Here the CDR3 DNA reads TGTGCCAGCAGCCCCGCGACTCCGAACACCGGGGAGCTGTTTTTT.

This clonotype has just a few counts. The rearrangement joins TRBV12-5 to TRBJ2-1, with 14 bases aligning to TRBD2. This CDR3 has 15 amino acids. The germline gives CDR1 LGHNT, CDR2 FRNRAP. The V segment lost 6 bases and the J segment 8 bases; nucleotides outside the gene matches: 6. CDR3 loop: CASGRGTSGGYEQFF. The CDR3 nucleotides are TGTGCTAGTGGGAGAGGGACTAGCGGGGGTTATGAGCAGTTCTTC.

In its sample, this clonotype was seen a few times. The chain has TRBV10-3 and TRBJ1-1; D is possibly TRBD1 (6 bases). Germline values: CDR1 ENHRY, CDR2 SYGVKD. The CDR3 has 15 residues. V shed 0 bases and J shed 13 bases, with 21 bases lying between them. CDR3 protein: CAISESVRGARMVFF. CDR3 nucleotide sequence: TGTGCCATCAGTGAGTCGGTCCGGGGGGCTCGTATGGTTTTCTTT.

This clonotype was seen at least ten times. The genes are TRBV7-2 and TRBJ1-5; TRBD1 is a possible D gene (6 bases). V was shortened by 5 bases and J by 1 base, with 12 bases between the two germline ends. The CDR3 runs to 15 residues. Germline V gene sequence: CDR1 SGHTA, CDR2 FQGNSA. CDR3: CASSLQGLSNQPQHF. Written as DNA, the CDR3 is TGTGCCAGCAGCCTACAGGGTTTGAGCAATCAGCCCCAGCATTTT.

This clonotype was seen only a few times. This chain uses TRBV7-9 with TRBJ2-2, with D perhaps matching TRBD1 (6 bases). CDR1 SEHNR and CDR2 FQNEAQ come from the germline V gene (reference sequence). Trimming took 6 bases from V and 1 from J, leaving 12 bases between them. The CDR3 consists of 15 residues. The CDR3 region is CASSPPGENTGELFF. The CDR3, as DNA: TGTGCCAGCAGTCCACCAGGGGAGAACACCGGGGAGCTGTTTTTT.

The V and J genes are TRBV7-8 and TRBJ1-5, with 8 positions matching TRBD1. CDR3 size: 14 residues. CDR1 SGHVS and CDR2 FQNEAQ come from the germline V gene. V shed 1 base, J shed 6 bases, and the junction held 2 bases outside the gene matches. CDR3 amino acids: CASSLVQGAQPQHF. CDR3 nucleotide sequence: TGTGCCAGCAGCTTAGTTCAGGGGGCTCAGCCCCAGCATTTT.

This clonotype was detected ten times or more. Germline and junction disagree at one end, which may indicate a read error. This chain joins TRBV7-7 and TRBJ2-3; the match to TRBD2 covers 14 bases. Per germline, CDR1 SSHAT and CDR2 FNYEAQ (reference sequence). The CDR3 has 16 residues. CDR3 in amino acids: CASSQGLAGDGDTQYF. In DNA form, the CDR3 reads TGTGCTAGCAGCCAGGGACTAGCGGGGGACGGGGATACGCAGTATTTT. Full variable domain (missing parts from reference TRBV7-7 and TRBJ2-3): GAGVSQSPRYKVTKRGQDVTLRCDPISSHATLYWYQQALGQGPEFLTYFNYEAQPDKSGLPSDRFSAERPEGSISTLTIQRTEQRDSAMYRCASSQGLAGDGDTQYFGPGTRLTVL.

V gene TRBV21-1 combines with J gene TRBJ2-7; the table's D call, TRBD2, was not checked against the DNA. TRBV21-1 is a listed pseudogene. CDR3 length: 14 residues. The CDR3 sequence: CASSESGGADEQYF. The CDR3 DNA is TGTGCCAGCAGCGAATCCGGGGGGGCCGACGAGCAGTACTTC.

The chain joins TRBV27 to TRBJ2-1; 7 nucleotides align to TRBD1. Germline CDR1 reads MNHEY; CDR2 reads SMNVEV (reference sequence). V lost 8 bases to trimming and J lost 6 bases; unmatched junction nucleotides: 7. The CDR3 covers 13 residues. CDR3 residues: CASRLRGLNEQFF. Here the CDR3 DNA reads TGTGCCAGCCGCCTTAGGGGGCTCAATGAGCAGTTCTTC.

The J gene is TRBJ1-5, the V gene TRBV30; D gene ambiguous. The CDR3 length is 13 residues. Germline V CDR1 and CDR2: GTSNPN, SVGIG (reference sequence). V lost 0 bases and J 7 bases, leaving 10 bases between the germline ends. The CDR3 loop is CAWSVMGNQPQHF. The CDR3 region has the DNA TGTGCCTGGAGTGTAATGGGGAACCAGCCCCAGCATTTT. Full variable domain (rest looked up from reference TRBV30 and TRBJ1-5): SQTIHQWPATLVQPVGSPLSLECTVEGTSNPNLYWYRQAAGRGLQLLFYSVGIGQISSEVPQNLSASRPQDRQFILSSKKLLLSDSGFYLCAWSVMGNQPQHFGDGTRLSIL.

The gene calls are TRBV18 and TRBJ2-7, with TRBD1 matching over 7 bases. J was trimmed by 5 bases and V by 3 bases; bases with no gene match: 7. The CDR3 length is 14 residues. The germline V gene encodes CDR1 KGHSH and CDR2 LQKENI. CDR3 amino acids: CASSPDRVGHEQYF. For the CDR3, the DNA is TGTGCCAGCTCACCTGACAGGGTAGGCCACGAGCAGTACTTC.